Presented here are 29 T cell receptor beta chains from one specimen sequenced in a study of T cell responses to AZD1222 COVID-19 vaccine. Profiled with immunoSEQ multiplex PCR; TCRdb holds only in-frame clones, not every one. The sample carries about 93,000 clones, around 89% recorded once. The material was peripheral blood, obtained 28 days after the second AZD1222 dose. These receptors all come from an adult who received the AZD1222 COVID-19 vaccine.

V and J are TRBV2 and TRBJ1-6; the D gene is possibly TRBD1 (6 bases). The V end was cut by 3 bases, the J end by 8 bases, with 20 bases between. Germline V gene data show CDR1 as SNHLY and CDR2 as FYNNEI. The CDR3 consists of 17 residues. The chain's CDR3 is CASSERAGEGGDSPLHF. Written as DNA, the CDR3 is TGTGCCAGCAGTGAGAGGGCAGGCGAAGGGGGTGATTCACCCCTCCACTTT.

This clone was counted between two and nine times. V usage is TRBV11-2 and J usage is TRBJ1-2; D is possibly TRBD1 (5 bases). CDR3 length: 15 residues. In germline, CDR1 is SGHAT, CDR2 FQNNGV. V was clipped by 1 base and J by 4 bases, with 13 bases between them. CDR3 in DNA: TGTGCCAGCAGCTTAGGAGGGGTTTTTGGCTATGGCTACACCTTC. As protein: CASSLGGVFGYGYTF.

This clone was counted between two and nine times. The chain has TRBV11-2 and TRBJ2-7; TRBD2 might be the D (6 bases). The CDR3 consists of 13 residues. Germline CDR1 is SGHAT and CDR2 is FQNNGV. Trimming removed 1 base at V and 3 bases at J, with 7 bases between. CDR3 nucleotide sequence: TGTGCCAGCAGCTTAGTGGGGGGCTACGAGCAGTACTTC. Translated: CASSLVGGYEQYF.

The chain uses TRBV11-2 and TRBJ1-1; weak D call: TRBD1 (5 bases). Germline CDR1 SGHAT, CDR2 FQNNGV. This CDR3 has 15 amino acids. The ends were cut back, 7 bases at V and 1 base at J, with 16 bases in the middle. Written as DNA, the CDR3 is TGTGCCAGCACCAGGACTAGGGGTAAGAACACTGAAGCTTTCTTT. This encodes CASTRTRGKNTEAFF.

V and J are TRBV7-2 and TRBJ2-3; 8 nucleotides match TRBD2. CDR1 SGHTA and CDR2 FQGNSA come from the germline V gene. After removal of 4 bases from V and 1 base from J, the junction contained 1 base not matched to a gene. The CDR3 totals 14 residues. CDR3 nucleotides: TGTGCCAGCAGCTCACTAGCGGGCACAGATACGCAGTATTTT. This encodes CASSSLAGTDTQYF.

V usage is TRBV19 and J usage is TRBJ2-1, with D tentatively TRBD2 (6 bases). The CDR3 consists of 16 residues. V gave up 1 base and J gave up 3 bases, with 13 bases separating them. From germline, CDR1 is LNHDA and CDR2 SQIVND (reference sequence). This chain's CDR3 is CASSIAPVADYNEQFF. In nucleotides, the CDR3 is TGTGCCAGTAGTATAGCGCCCGTAGCGGACTACAATGAGCAGTTCTTC.

The chain employs TRBV11-2 and TRBJ1-2; maybe TRBD1 (5 bases). The V end was cut by 4 bases, the J end by 11 bases, with 14 bases between. CDR1 and CDR2 from the germline V gene are SGHAT and FQNNGV. The CDR3 extends over 12 amino acids. The CDR3 protein is CASSSYGGLYTF. For the CDR3, the DNA is TGTGCCAGCAGCTCCTACGGGGGACTATACACCTTC.

This sequence joins TRBV4-3 and TRBJ2-5; either TRBD1 or TRBD2 may supply D (5 bases each). The germline V and J ends were trimmed by 4 bases and 0 bases, with 15 bases remaining between them. Germline CDR1 is LGHNA and CDR2 is YSLEER. The length of the CDR3 is 16 residues. The CDR3 nucleotides are TGCGCCAGCAGCCCGTATTTGGGACGCCACCAAGAGACCCAGTACTTC. Its translation is CASSPYLGRHQETQYF.

The count of this clone is one. The rearrangement uses TRBV6-5 and TRBJ1-1, with 7 bases identical to TRBD1. The V gene end was trimmed by 8 bases and the J gene end by 4 bases; junction bases not matched to a gene: 13. From germline, CDR1 is MNHEY and CDR2 SVGAGI. CDR3 length: 15 residues. CDR3 sequence: CASYRGRSGSTEAFF. CDR3 bases: TGTGCCAGCTATAGGGGGCGTAGCGGGAGCACTGAAGCTTTCTTT.

The chain is built from TRBV29-1 and TRBJ1-1, with TRBD1 matching 7 bases. The CDR3 is 13 residues long. The V and J ends lost 6 bases and 1 base, in that order; junction bases with no gene match: 5. Per the germline V gene, CDR1 is SQVTM and CDR2 is ANQGSEA. The CDR3 coding sequence is TGCAGCGTGACAGGGCGGGCGAACACTGAAGCTTTCTTT. This gives the protein CSVTGRANTEAFF. The whole variable domain, remainder taken from reference TRBV29-1 and TRBJ1-1, is SAVISQKPSRDICQRGTSLTIQCQVDSQVTMMFWYRQQPGQSLTLIATANQGSEATYESGFVIDKFPISRPNLTFSTLTVSNMSPEDSSIYLCSVTGRANTEAFFGQGTRLTVV.

V gene TRBV30 combines with J gene TRBJ1-1; no clear D gene. Per the germline V gene, CDR1 is GTSNPN and CDR2 is SVGIG (reference sequence). V shed 0 bases and J shed 0 bases, with 14 bases lying between them. The CDR3 covers 16 residues. The CDR3 here is CAWSVGVISMNTEAFF. The DNA of the CDR3 is TGTGCCTGGAGTGTTGGGGTAATCAGCATGAACACTGAAGCTTTCTTT.

The chain uses TRBV12-3 or TRBV12-4 and TRBJ1-2; a weak D match, TRBD1 (6 bases). V was trimmed by 6 bases and J by 4 bases, leaving 9 bases between them. The CDR3 extends over 12 amino acids. CDR3 loop: CASSPGAYGYTF. The CDR3 DNA follows: TGTGCCAGCAGCCCGGGGGCCTATGGCTACACCTTC.

This clone has a single count. The rearrangement uses TRBV5-6 and TRBJ2-7; perhaps D is TRBD1 or TRBD2 (6 bases each). With 0 bases removed from V and 2 bases from J, the gap between germline ends came to 12 bases. The germline V gene has CDR1 SGHDT and CDR2 YYEEEE. The CDR3 sequence is 15 residues long. As DNA, the CDR3 is TGTGCCAGCAGCTTGGGGATGGGGGGCCCCTACGAGCAGTACTTC. It is translated as CASSLGMGGPYEQYF.

The V call is TRBV5-1, the J call TRBJ2-5, with 11 bases fitting TRBD1. V gave up 4 bases and J gave up 2 bases; unmatched junction bases: 4. This CDR3 contains 15 residues. Germline-derived CDR1 and CDR2 are SGHRS and YFSETQ. The CDR3 here is CASSVDRGLQETQYF. CDR3 bases: TGCGCCAGCAGCGTGGACAGGGGGCTACAAGAGACCCAGTACTTC.

The chain carries TRBV29-1 and TRBJ1-4; D remains ambiguous. This CDR3 has 12 residues. The germline V gene encodes CDR1 SQVTM and CDR2 ANQGSEA. Trimming removed 4 bases from V and 5 bases from J, with 8 bases in between. The DNA for the CDR3 is TGCAGCGTTGTTGGGCCAAATGAAAAACTGTTTTTT. Translation: CSVVGPNEKLFF.

The rearrangement links TRBV5-1 to TRBJ2-1; D ambiguous. This CDR3 is built from 15 residues. V was pared by 0 bases and J by 1 base, with 8 bases between. Germline V gene sequence: CDR1 SGHRS, CDR2 YFSETQ. CDR3 nucleotides: TGCGCCAGCAGCTTGGGGACGGTATCCTACAATGAGCAGTTCTTC. Residues: CASSLGTVSYNEQFF.

The chain uses TRBV6-6 and TRBJ1-5; D not certain. The CDR3 has 14 amino acids. CDR1 and CDR2 from the germline V gene are MNHNY and SVGAGI (reference sequence). V was trimmed by 6 bases and J by 4 bases, leaving 13 bases between them. The CDR3 bases are TGTGCCAGCAGCCCGATAGAGGCTAATCAGCCCCAGCATTTT. As protein: CASSPIEANQPQHF.

The chain uses TRBV6-4 and TRBJ2-1, with a possible D match to TRBD2 (6 bases). This CDR3 has 16 amino acids. Germline V gene data show CDR1 as MRHNA and CDR2 as SNTAGT. V lost 0 bases to trimming and J lost 2 bases, with 11 bases between them. The CDR3 reads CASSDSASVTYNEQFF. CDR3 coding DNA: TGTGCCAGCAGTGACTCGGCTAGCGTAACCTACAATGAGCAGTTCTTC.

The CDR3 loop reads CASSEREGANSEAFF. Written as DNA, the CDR3 is TGTGCCAGCAGTGAAAGAGAGGGAGCTAATTCTGAAGCTTTCTTT. This rearrangement joins TRBV6-1 to TRBJ1-1; D remains ambiguous. Trimming cost V 2 bases and J 6 bases, with 16 bases left between them. This CDR3 spans 15 amino acids. Looked up from germline, CDR1 is MNHNS and CDR2 is SASEGT.

The V and J genes are TRBV13 and TRBJ1-2; D gene ambiguous. V was pared by 4 bases and J by 4 bases, with 10 bases between. The CDR3 contains 13 residues. Germline-derived CDR1 and CDR2 are PRHDT and FYEKMQ (reference sequence). In DNA form, the CDR3 reads TGTGCCAGCAGCTCGGCGGGTTTCTATGGCTACACCTTC. It encodes CASSSAGFYGYTF.

The rearrangement joins TRBV9 to TRBJ2-1; 9 bases agree with TRBD2. The CDR3 contains 17 residues. V gave up 0 bases and J gave up 6 bases; unmatched junction bases: 10. CDR1 SGDLS and CDR2 YYNGEE come from the germline V gene. The CDR3 DNA sequence: TGTGCCAGCAGCGTAGGGGGTAGCGGGAGTTATAGCAATGAGCAGTTCTTC. Its translation is CASSVGGSGSYSNEQFF.

This clone has a handful of counts. This CDR3 is CASSLSRGGSYNSPLHF. The CDR3 DNA follows: TGTGCCAGCAGCTTAAGTCGGGGAGGCTCCTATAATTCACCCCTCCACTTT. V is TRBV7-2 and J is TRBJ1-6; D remains unclear. The CDR3 is made up of 17 amino acids. V lost 2 bases, J lost 0 bases, and 11 bases lay in between. The germline gives CDR1 SGHTA, CDR2 FQGNSA.

This clone came up a few times. V usage is TRBV18 and J usage is TRBJ2-7; D gene uncertain. V was shortened by 3 bases and J by 0 bases, with 9 bases between the two germline ends. The CDR3 runs to 14 residues. From germline, CDR1 is KGHSH and CDR2 LQKENI. DNA of the CDR3: TGTGCCAGCTCACCGTCAGACGTCTCCTACGAGCAGTACTTC. Protein: CASSPSDVSYEQYF.

The V and J genes are TRBV20-1 and TRBJ1-2; 7 bases map to TRBD1. Germline V CDR1 and CDR2: DFQATT, SNEGSKA (reference sequence). The length of the CDR3 is 11 residues. The CDR3 bases are TGCAGCCCGGGACAGAACTATGGCTACACCTTC. It is translated as CSPGQNYGYTF.

The chain combines TRBV30 with TRBJ2-7; TRBD1 aligns across 10 bases. The CDR3 totals 13 residues. With 4 bases clipped from V and 6 bases from J, the junction kept 6 bases outside the gene matches. Per the germline V gene, CDR1 is GTSNPN and CDR2 is SVGIG (reference sequence). The CDR3 loop is CAWTWRTGGEQYF. CDR3 DNA: TGTGCCTGGACCTGGCGGACAGGGGGCGAGCAGTACTTC.

The rearrangement uses TRBV11-2 and TRBJ2-1; the D gene is possibly TRBD2 (5 bases). Trimming pared 1 base from V and 2 bases from J, leaving 9 bases between. The CDR3 runs to 15 residues. The germline gives CDR1 SGHAT, CDR2 FQNNGV. The CDR3 nucleotides read TGTGCCAGCAGCTTAGGGGAGATCGCCTACAATGAGCAGTTCTTC. Protein sequence: CASSLGEIAYNEQFF.

V gene TRBV27 combines with J gene TRBJ2-7, with 7 bases aligning to TRBD2. This CDR3 is 16 amino acids long. Trimming at V came to 5 bases and at J to 4 bases, leaving 14 bases not matched to a gene. The germline CDR1 and CDR2 sequences are MNHEY and SMNVEV (reference sequence). CDR3: CASSPSPFGLGYEQYF. In DNA form, the CDR3 reads TGTGCCAGCAGTCCCAGCCCTTTCGGACTAGGATACGAGCAGTACTTC.

The chain has TRBV19 and TRBJ2-2; 11 bases fit TRBD2. CDR1 LNHDA and CDR2 SQIVND come from the germline V gene (reference sequence). Trimming at V came to 5 bases and at J to 4 bases, leaving 6 bases not matched to a gene. The CDR3 consists of 16 residues. The CDR3 DNA is TGTGCCAGTAGTCCCGCTAGCGGGAGGTTCACCGGGGAGCTGTTTTTT. Translating gives CASSPASGRFTGELFF. Filled out from reference TRBV19 and TRBJ2-2, the complete variable domain reads DGGITQSPKYLFRKEGQNVTLSCEQNLNHDAMYWYRQDPGQGLRLIYYSQIVNDFQKGDIAEGYSVSREKKESFPLTVTSAQKNPTAFYLCASSPASGRFTGELFFGEGSRLTVL.

The chain combines TRBV19 with TRBJ2-2; D remains unclear. The length of the CDR3 is 11 residues. The V end was cut by 7 bases, the J end by 6 bases, with 6 bases between. CDR1 and CDR2 from the germline V gene are LNHDA and SQIVND (reference sequence). Here the CDR3 reads CASTMAGELFF. The CDR3 DNA reads as TGTGCCAGTACGATGGCCGGGGAGCTGTTTTTT.